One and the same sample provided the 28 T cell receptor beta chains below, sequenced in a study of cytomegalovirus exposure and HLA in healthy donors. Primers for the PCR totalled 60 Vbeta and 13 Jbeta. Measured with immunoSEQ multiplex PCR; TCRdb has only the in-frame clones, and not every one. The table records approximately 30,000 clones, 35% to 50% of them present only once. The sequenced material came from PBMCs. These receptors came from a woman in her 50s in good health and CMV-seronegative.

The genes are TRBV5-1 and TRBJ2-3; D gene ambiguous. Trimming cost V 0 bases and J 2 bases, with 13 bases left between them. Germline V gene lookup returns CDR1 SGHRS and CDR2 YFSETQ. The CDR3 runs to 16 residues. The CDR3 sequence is CASSLGRSRDTDTQYF. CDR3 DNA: TGCGCCAGCAGCTTGGGGCGGAGCCGCGACACAGATACGCAGTATTTT.

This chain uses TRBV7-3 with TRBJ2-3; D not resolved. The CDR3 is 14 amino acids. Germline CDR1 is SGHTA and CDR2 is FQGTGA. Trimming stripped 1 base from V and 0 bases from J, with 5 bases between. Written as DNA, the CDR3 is TGTGCCAGCAGCTTAATAGCTAGCACAGATACGCAGTATTTT. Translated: CASSLIASTDTQYF.

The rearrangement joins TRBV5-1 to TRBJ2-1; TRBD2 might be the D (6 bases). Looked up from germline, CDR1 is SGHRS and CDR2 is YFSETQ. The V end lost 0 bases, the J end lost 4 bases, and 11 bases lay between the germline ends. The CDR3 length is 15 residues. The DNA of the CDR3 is TGCGCCAGCAGCTTGGTGGGGGGTCCATACAATGAGCAGTTCTTC. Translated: CASSLVGGPYNEQFF. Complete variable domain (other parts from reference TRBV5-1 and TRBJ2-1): KAGVTQTPRYLIKTRGQQVTLSCSPISGHRSVSWYQQTPGQGLQFLFEYFSETQRNKGNFPGRFSGRQFSNSRSEMNVSTLELGDSALYLCASSLVGGPYNEQFFGPGTRLTVL.

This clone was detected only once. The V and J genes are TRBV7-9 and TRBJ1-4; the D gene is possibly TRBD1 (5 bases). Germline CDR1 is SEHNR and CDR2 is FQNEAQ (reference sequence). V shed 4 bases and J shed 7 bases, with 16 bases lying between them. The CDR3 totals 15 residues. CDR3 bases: TGTGCCAGCAGCTCTGCTGGGGCCACGGTTGAAAAACTGTTTTTT. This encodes CASSSAGATVEKLFF.

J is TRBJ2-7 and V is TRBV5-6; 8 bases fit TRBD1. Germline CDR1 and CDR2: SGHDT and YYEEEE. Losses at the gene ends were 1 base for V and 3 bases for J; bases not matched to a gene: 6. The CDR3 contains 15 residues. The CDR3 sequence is CASSLSQGAIYEQYF. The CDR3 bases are TGTGCCAGCAGCTTGAGTCAGGGGGCGATCTACGAGCAGTACTTC.

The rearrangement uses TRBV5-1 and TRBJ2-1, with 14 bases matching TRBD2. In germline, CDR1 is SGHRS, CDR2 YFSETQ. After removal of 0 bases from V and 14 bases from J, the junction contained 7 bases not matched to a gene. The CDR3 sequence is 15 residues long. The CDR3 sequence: CASSLAGLAGEGEFF. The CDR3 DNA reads TGCGCCAGCAGCTTGGCGGGACTAGCGGGGGAGGGGGAGTTCTTC.

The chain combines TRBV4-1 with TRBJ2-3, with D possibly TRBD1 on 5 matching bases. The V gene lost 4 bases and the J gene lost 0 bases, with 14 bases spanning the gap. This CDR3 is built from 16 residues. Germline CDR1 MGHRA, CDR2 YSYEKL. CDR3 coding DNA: TGCGCCAGCAGCCCCCCCGACAGTTTTAGCACAGATACGCAGTATTTT. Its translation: CASSPPDSFSTDTQYF.

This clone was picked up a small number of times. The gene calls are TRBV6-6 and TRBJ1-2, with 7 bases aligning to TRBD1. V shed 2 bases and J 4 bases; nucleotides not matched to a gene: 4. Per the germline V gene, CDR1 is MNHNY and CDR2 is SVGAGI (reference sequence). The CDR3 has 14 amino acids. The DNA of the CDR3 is TGTGCCAGCAGTTACGTGAGGGGGCCCTATGGCTACACCTTC. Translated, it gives CASSYVRGPYGYTF.

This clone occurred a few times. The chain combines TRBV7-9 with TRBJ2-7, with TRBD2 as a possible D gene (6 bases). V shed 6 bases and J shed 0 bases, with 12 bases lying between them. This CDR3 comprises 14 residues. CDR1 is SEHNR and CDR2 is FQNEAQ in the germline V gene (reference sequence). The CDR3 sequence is CASRGTPSSYEQYF. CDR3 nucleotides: TGTGCCAGCAGAGGGACTCCGAGCTCCTACGAGCAGTACTTC.

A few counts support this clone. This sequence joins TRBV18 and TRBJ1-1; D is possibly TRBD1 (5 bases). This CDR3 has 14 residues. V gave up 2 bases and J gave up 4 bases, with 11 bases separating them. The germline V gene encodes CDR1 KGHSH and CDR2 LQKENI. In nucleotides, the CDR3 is TGTGCCAGCTCACCAGCCCGGGGGGGCACTGAAGCTTTCTTT. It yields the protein CASSPARGGTEAFF.

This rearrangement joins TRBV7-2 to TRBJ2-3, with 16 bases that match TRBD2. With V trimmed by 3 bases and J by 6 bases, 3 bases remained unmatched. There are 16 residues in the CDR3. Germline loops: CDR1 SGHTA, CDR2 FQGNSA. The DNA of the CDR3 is TGTGCCAGCAGCTTGGGACTAGCGGGAGGGGTGGATACGCAGTATTTT. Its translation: CASSLGLAGGVDTQYF.

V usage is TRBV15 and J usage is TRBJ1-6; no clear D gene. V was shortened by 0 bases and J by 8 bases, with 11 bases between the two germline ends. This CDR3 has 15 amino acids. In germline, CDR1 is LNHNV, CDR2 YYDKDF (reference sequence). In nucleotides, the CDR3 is TGTGCCACCAGCAGAGATCAGGTGGGAGATTCACCCCTCCACTTT. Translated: CATSRDQVGDSPLHF.

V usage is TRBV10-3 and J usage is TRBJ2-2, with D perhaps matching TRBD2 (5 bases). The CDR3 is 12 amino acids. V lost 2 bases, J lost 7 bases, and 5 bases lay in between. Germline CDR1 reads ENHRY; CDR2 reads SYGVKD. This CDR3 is CAISEGGGELFF. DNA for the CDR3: TGTGCCATCAGTGAGGGAGGCGGGGAGCTGTTTTTT.

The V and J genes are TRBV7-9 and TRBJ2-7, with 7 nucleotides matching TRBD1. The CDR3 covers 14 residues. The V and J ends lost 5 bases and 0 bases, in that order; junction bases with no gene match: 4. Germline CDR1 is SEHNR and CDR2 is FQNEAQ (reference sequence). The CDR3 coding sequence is TGTGCCAGCAGCCTCCGGGACAGCTCCTACGAGCAGTACTTC. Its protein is CASSLRDSSYEQYF.

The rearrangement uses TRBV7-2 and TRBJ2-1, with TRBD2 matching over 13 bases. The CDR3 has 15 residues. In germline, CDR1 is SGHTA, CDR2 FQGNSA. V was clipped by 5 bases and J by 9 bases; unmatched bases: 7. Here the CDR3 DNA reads TGTGCCAGCAGCCCGGGGACTAGCGGGAAGGGTGAGCAGTTCTTC. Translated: CASSPGTSGKGEQFF.

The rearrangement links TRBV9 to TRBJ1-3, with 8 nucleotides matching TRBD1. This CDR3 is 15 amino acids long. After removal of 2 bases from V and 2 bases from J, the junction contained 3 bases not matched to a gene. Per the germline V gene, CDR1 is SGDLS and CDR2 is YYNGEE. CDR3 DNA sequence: TGTGCCAGCAGCGTTTCGACAGGGGCTGGAAACACCATATATTTT. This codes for CASSVSTGAGNTIYF.

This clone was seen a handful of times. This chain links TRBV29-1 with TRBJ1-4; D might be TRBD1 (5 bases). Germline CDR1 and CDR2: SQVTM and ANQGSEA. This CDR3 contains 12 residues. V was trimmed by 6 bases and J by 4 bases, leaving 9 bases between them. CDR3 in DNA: TGCAGCGTGGCGGGGGTTAATGAAAAACTGTTTTTT. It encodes CSVAGVNEKLFF. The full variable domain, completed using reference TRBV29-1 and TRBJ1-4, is SAVISQKPSRDICQRGTSLTIQCQVDSQVTMMFWYRQQPGQSLTLIATANQGSEATYESGFVIDKFPISRPNLTFSTLTVSNMSPEDSSIYLCSVAGVNEKLFFGSGTQLSVL.

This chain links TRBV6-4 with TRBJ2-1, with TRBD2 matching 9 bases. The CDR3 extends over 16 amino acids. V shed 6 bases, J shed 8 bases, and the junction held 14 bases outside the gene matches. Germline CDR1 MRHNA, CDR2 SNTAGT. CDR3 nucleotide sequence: TGTGCCAGCAGCCCCGCTAGGGGACTAGCACCTCATGAGCAGTTCTTC. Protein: CASSPARGLAPHEQFF.

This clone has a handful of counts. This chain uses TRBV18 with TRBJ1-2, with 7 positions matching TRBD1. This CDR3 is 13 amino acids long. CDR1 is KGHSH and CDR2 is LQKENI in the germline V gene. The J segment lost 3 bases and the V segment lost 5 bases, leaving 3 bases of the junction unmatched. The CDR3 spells CASSSDRDYGYTF. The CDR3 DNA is TGTGCCAGCTCATCAGACAGGGACTATGGCTACACCTTC.

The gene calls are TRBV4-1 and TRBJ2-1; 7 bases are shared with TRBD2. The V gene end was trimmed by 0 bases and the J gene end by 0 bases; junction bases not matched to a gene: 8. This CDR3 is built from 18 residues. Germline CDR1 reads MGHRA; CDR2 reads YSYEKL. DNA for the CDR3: TGCGCCAGCAGCCAAGAGGCGCTAGCGGCTAACTCCTACAATGAGCAGTTCTTC. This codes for CASSQEALAANSYNEQFF.

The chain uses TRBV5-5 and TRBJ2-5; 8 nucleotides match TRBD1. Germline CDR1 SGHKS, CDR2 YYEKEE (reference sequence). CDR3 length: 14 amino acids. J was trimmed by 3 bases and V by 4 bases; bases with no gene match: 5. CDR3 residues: CASSPRTGKETQYF. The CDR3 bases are TGTGCCAGCAGCCCCCGGACAGGGAAAGAGACCCAGTACTTC.

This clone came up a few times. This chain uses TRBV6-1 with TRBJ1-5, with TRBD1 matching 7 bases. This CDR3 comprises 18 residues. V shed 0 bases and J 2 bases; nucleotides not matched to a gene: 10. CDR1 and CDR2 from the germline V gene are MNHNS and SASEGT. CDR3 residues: CASSEARQGVVRNQPQHF. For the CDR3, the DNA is TGTGCCAGCAGTGAAGCTAGGCAGGGGGTGGTGCGCAATCAGCCCCAGCATTTT.

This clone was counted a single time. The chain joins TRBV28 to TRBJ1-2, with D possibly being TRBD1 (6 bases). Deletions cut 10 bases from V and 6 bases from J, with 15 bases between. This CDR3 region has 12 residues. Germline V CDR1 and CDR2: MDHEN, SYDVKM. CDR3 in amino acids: CATTGRDNGYTF. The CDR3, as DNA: TGTGCCACTACGGGGAGGGACAATGGCTACACCTTC.

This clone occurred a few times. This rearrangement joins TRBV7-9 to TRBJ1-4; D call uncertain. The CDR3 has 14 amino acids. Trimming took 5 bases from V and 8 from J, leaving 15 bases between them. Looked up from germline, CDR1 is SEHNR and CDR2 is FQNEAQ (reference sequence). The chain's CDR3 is CASSLGSHDEKLFF. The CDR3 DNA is TGTGCCAGCAGCCTAGGGAGTCATGACGAAAAACTGTTTTTT.

Here the CDR3 reads CASSLKTGNYYEQYF. The DNA for the CDR3 is TGTGCCAGCAGCTTAAAGACAGGGAATTACTACGAGCAGTACTTC. The chain recombines TRBV5-5 with TRBJ2-7, with 7 bases identical to TRBD1. The CDR3 consists of 15 residues. J lost 3 bases, V lost 2 bases, and 8 bases had no gene match. CDR1 SGHKS and CDR2 YYEKEE come from the germline V gene (reference sequence).

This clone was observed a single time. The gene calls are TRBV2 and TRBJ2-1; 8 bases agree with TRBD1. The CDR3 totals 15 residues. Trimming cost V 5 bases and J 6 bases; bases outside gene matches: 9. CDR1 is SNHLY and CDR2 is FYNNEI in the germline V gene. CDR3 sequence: CASSTQGAPGNEQFF. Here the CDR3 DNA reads TGTGCCAGCAGTACGCAGGGGGCGCCGGGCAATGAGCAGTTCTTC.

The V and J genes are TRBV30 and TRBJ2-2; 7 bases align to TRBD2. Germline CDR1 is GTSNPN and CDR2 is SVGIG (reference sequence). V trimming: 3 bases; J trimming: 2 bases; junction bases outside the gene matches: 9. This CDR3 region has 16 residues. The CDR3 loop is CAWRSPGGPNTGELFF. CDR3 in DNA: TGTGCCTGGAGGTCCCCGGGAGGCCCTAACACCGGGGAGCTGTTTTTT.

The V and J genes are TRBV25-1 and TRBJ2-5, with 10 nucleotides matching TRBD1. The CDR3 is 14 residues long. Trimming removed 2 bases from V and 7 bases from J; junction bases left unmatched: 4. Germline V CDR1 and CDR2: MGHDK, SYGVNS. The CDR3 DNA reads TGTGCCAGCAGTGAAGGGACAGGGGCCGGGACCCAGTACTTC. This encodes CASSEGTGAGTQYF.